A single sample is the source of the 26 T cell receptor beta chains below, sequenced in a study of blood T cells in healthy people across ages. The second PCR ran roughly 7 to 12 cycles with a sample-barcoded 5' primer and J-beta primers. MiXCR was run by TCRdb on the 5' RACE reads, yielding one entry per CDR3 protein. The data contain roughly 2 million distinct CDR3 sequences, around 48% of them singletons. Sequenced material: blood. The receptors stem from a woman aged 40 to 55 in good health.

This clonotype was found a few times. The chain carries TRBV6-5 and TRBJ2-7; D unresolved. Trimming took off 8 bases at V and 7 bases at J, with 12 bases between the two ends. Germline CDR1 and CDR2: MNHEY and SVGAGI. The length of the CDR3 is 11 residues. The CDR3 loop is CASGFRSEQYF. In DNA, the CDR3 is TGTGCCAGCGGTTTCAGATCTGAGCAGTACTTC.

V and J are TRBV6-5 and TRBJ1-2; 8 positions match TRBD1. Germline V gene data show CDR1 as MNHEY and CDR2 as SVGAGI. With V trimmed by 7 bases and J by 4 bases, 11 bases remained unmatched. CDR3 length equals 15 residues. CDR3 coding DNA: TGTGCCAGCACCAAACGACAGGGGATCAGCTATGGCTACACCTTC. It yields the protein CASTKRQGISYGYTF.

V usage is TRBV6-1 and J usage is TRBJ2-4; 10 bases line up with TRBD1. After removal of 2 bases from V and 13 bases from J, the junction contained 11 bases not matched to a gene. Germline V gene sequence: CDR1 MNHNS, CDR2 SASEGT. The CDR3 loop spans 15 amino acids. As DNA, the CDR3 is TGTGCCAGCAGTGAACCGGGACAGGGGACGGGGGAGCAGTACTTC. This gives the protein CASSEPGQGTGEQYF.

This clonotype was detected only a few times. This chain uses TRBV28 with TRBJ2-5; 8 nucleotides align to TRBD2. The V and J ends lost 2 bases and 7 bases, in that order; junction bases with no gene match: 12. Germline V gene data show CDR1 as MDHEN and CDR2 as SYDVKM. The CDR3 runs 16 residues. Here the CDR3 DNA reads TGTGCCAGCAGTTTAACCAGCGGGGGACGCCCATTGACCCAGTACTTC. It specifies CASSLTSGGRPLTQYF.

J is TRBJ2-2 and V is TRBV14, with D possibly being TRBD2 (5 bases). The CDR3 spans 15 residues. Germline CDR1 reads SGHDN; CDR2 reads FVKESK. V was trimmed by 1 base and J by 3 bases, leaving 9 bases between them. The CDR3 loop reads CASSQGRSDTGELFF. The CDR3 coding sequence is TGTGCCAGCAGCCAAGGGAGGTCCGACACCGGGGAGCTGTTTTTT. Drawing the rest from reference TRBV14 and TRBJ2-2, the complete variable domain is EAGVTQFPSHSVIEKGQTVTLRCDPISGHDNLYWYRRVMGKEIKFLLHFVKESKQDESGMPNNRFLAERTGGTYSTLKVQPAELEDSGVYFCASSQGRSDTGELFFGEGSRLTVL.

This sequence joins TRBV20-1 and TRBJ2-6; 8 nucleotides line up with TRBD1. In germline, CDR1 is DFQATT, CDR2 SNEGSKA (reference sequence). This CDR3 comprises 16 residues. J lost 0 bases, V lost 6 bases, and 7 bases had no gene match. CDR3 DNA: TGCAGTGCGCGGGACAGGCAGCTCTCTGGGGCCAACGTCCTGACTTTC. Translation: CSARDRQLSGANVLTF.

The gene calls are TRBV9 and TRBJ2-1; D is undetermined. Gene TRBJ2-7 matches the end of the DNA better, so the J call may be wrong. CDR1 is SGDLS, CDR2 YYNGEE, per germline. This CDR3 spans 13 amino acids. The CDR3 is CASSAEFYNEQYF. CDR3 nucleotide sequence: TGTGCCAGCAGCGCTGAGTTCTACAATGAGCAGTACTTC.

The table lists this clonotype with a few counts. The chain joins TRBV20-1 to TRBJ2-5, with D maybe TRBD1 (5 bases). The CDR3 has 15 amino acids. Trimming left V 4 bases short and J 2 bases short, with 17 bases between. Germline V gene sequence: CDR1 DFQATT, CDR2 SNEGSKA (reference sequence). CDR3 region: CSAKVGHSLQETQYF. The CDR3 nucleotides are TGCAGTGCTAAGGTGGGGCACTCACTGCAAGAGACCCAGTACTTC.

The chain links TRBV29-1 to TRBJ1-1; no clear D. The germline V and J ends were trimmed by 0 bases and 4 bases, with 6 bases remaining between them. The CDR3 consists of 12 residues. Germline V gene sequence: CDR1 SQVTM, CDR2 ANQGSEA. CDR3 nucleotide sequence: TGCAGCGTTGAAGATAGTAGCACTGAAGCTTTCTTT. It translates to CSVEDSSTEAFF. Combining the CDR3 with reference TRBV29-1 and TRBJ1-1 gives the whole variable domain SAVISQKPSRDICQRGTSLTIQCQVDSQVTMMFWYRQQPGQSLTLIATANQGSEATYESGFVIDKFPISRPNLTFSTLTVSNMSPEDSSIYLCSVEDSSTEAFFGQGTRLTVV.

This clonotype showed up just a few times. The gene calls are TRBV5-5 and TRBJ2-1; D unresolved. This CDR3 is built from 13 residues. V was cut by 0 bases and J by 9 bases, with 10 bases left in between. In germline, CDR1 is SGHKS, CDR2 YYEKEE (reference sequence). The CDR3 DNA reads as TGTGCCAGCAGCTTGGATCTTGCCACTGAGCAGTTCTTC. The encoded protein is CASSLDLATEQFF.

The table lists this clonotype with a few counts. The chain uses TRBV7-9 and TRBJ2-5; D is possibly TRBD1 (6 bases). The V end was cut by 5 bases, the J end by 5 bases, with 12 bases between. Germline CDR1 SEHNR, CDR2 FQNEAQ (reference sequence). The length of the CDR3 is 13 residues. For the CDR3, the DNA is TGTGCCAGCAGCCGGGACATTACGGAGACCCAGTACTTC. This sequence encodes CASSRDITETQYF.

This clonotype has only a few counts. The chain couples TRBV20-1 to TRBJ2-3, with 8 bases identical to TRBD2. The CDR3 has 15 residues. The J segment lost 2 bases and the V segment lost 1 base, leaving 5 bases of the junction unmatched. Germline values: CDR1 DFQATT, CDR2 SNEGSKA (reference sequence). DNA for the CDR3: TGCAGTGCTAGAGGCGGGGGGAGCTTCACAGATACGCAGTATTTT. Its translation: CSARGGGSFTDTQYF.

V usage is TRBV7-2 and J usage is TRBJ2-1; perhaps TRBD1 as D (6 bases). The germline CDR1 and CDR2 sequences are SGHTA and FQGNSA. The length of the CDR3 is 15 residues. V shed 5 bases and J shed 8 bases, with 19 bases lying between them. The CDR3 nucleotides are TGTGCCAGCAGCCCATCGGAACAGGGACCCCATGAGCAGTTCTTC. Translating gives CASSPSEQGPHEQFF.

The chain links TRBV20-1 to TRBJ2-5; 7 nucleotides align to TRBD1. This CDR3 spans 13 amino acids. The germline V gene encodes CDR1 DFQATT and CDR2 SNEGSKA (reference sequence). With V trimmed by 8 bases and J by 2 bases, 8 bases remained unmatched. The chain's CDR3 is CSLEAGGQETQYF. The CDR3 nucleotides read TGCAGTCTCGAGGCAGGGGGTCAAGAGACCCAGTACTTC.

There are many counts of this clonotype. This sequence joins TRBV5-1 and TRBJ2-3; D is undetermined. The CDR3 runs to 14 residues. The V gene's germline CDR1 is SGHRS and CDR2 YFSETQ. The ends were cut back, 0 bases at V and 0 bases at J, with 5 bases in the middle. CDR3 protein: CASSLEQSTDTQYF. The CDR3 DNA sequence: TGCGCCAGCAGCTTGGAACAGAGCACAGATACGCAGTATTTT.

The J gene is TRBJ1-2, the V gene TRBV4-1; no reliable D call. This CDR3 contains 13 residues. Germline V gene sequence: CDR1 MGHRA, CDR2 YSYEKL. Trimming took 0 bases from V and 4 from J, leaving 6 bases between them. The CDR3: CASSQEGIYGYTF. The CDR3 DNA sequence: TGCGCCAGCAGCCAAGAAGGGATCTATGGCTACACCTTC.

The V and J genes are TRBV2 and TRBJ1-1; no clear D. V gave up 0 bases and J gave up 0 bases, with 8 bases separating them. The germline CDR1 and CDR2 sequences are SNHLY and FYNNEI. The CDR3 runs 15 residues. The CDR3 DNA sequence: TGTGCCAGCAGTGAAGCGCAGAGGGTGAACACTGAAGCTTTCTTT. This encodes CASSEAQRVNTEAFF.

The rearrangement links TRBV4-3 to TRBJ2-5; 11 positions match TRBD2. The CDR3 is 15 residues long. Germline V gene sequence: CDR1 LGHNA, CDR2 YSLEER. The V segment lost 5 bases and the J segment 1 base; nucleotides outside the gene matches: 3. CDR3 amino acids: CASSEGTSGQETQYF. In DNA form, the CDR3 reads TGCGCCAGCAGCGAGGGGACTAGCGGCCAAGAGACCCAGTACTTC.

The gene calls are TRBV11-2 and TRBJ2-7; the D call may be TRBD1 or TRBD2 (6 bases each). The last part of the DNA fits TRBJ2-5 better; the J call may be wrong. CDR1 is SGHAT, CDR2 FQNNGV, per germline. The CDR3 is made up of 16 amino acids. CDR3 in DNA: TGTGCCAGCAGCTCCCCAATGTTGGGGGGCCGGGAGACCCAGTACTTC. Amino acids: CASSSPMLGGRETQYF.

The CDR3 sequence is CASSSRGGQGSGEQYF. The CDR3, as DNA: TGTGCCAGCAGCTCTAGAGGGGGACAGGGTTCCGGCGAGCAGTACTTC. The V gene is TRBV7-8, the J gene TRBJ2-5; 9 bases match TRBD1. The DNA end lines up better with TRBJ2-7; the J call may be wrong. The CDR3 has 16 residues. Germline V lookup: CDR1 SGHVS, CDR2 FQNEAQ.

This chain joins TRBV5-6 and TRBJ2-1, with 8 positions matching TRBD1. Germline values: CDR1 SGHDT, CDR2 YYEEEE. The CDR3 has 13 amino acids. The J segment lost 8 bases and the V segment lost 5 bases, leaving 6 bases of the junction unmatched. The CDR3 is CASSWTGMDEQFF. The CDR3 coding sequence is TGTGCCAGCAGTTGGACAGGGATGGATGAGCAGTTCTTC.

Ten or more counts support this clonotype. The chain couples TRBV29-1 to TRBJ2-1; D is unclear. Deletions cut 7 bases from V and 6 bases from J, with 16 bases between. The CDR3 consists of 13 residues. Germline V CDR1 and CDR2: SQVTM, ANQGSEA. CDR3 DNA sequence: TGCAGCGGCGGCACCGGCACGGGCAATGAGCAGTTCTTC. The encoded protein is CSGGTGTGNEQFF.

The chain combines TRBV20-1 with TRBJ2-5, with 13 bases that match TRBD2. Germline loops: CDR1 DFQATT, CDR2 SNEGSKA (reference sequence). Trimming removed 1 base from V and 4 bases from J; junction bases left unmatched: 15. The CDR3 spans 19 residues. This chain's CDR3 is CSARATSGGLNTLGETQYF. Written as DNA, the CDR3 is TGCAGTGCTAGAGCGACTAGCGGGGGGCTGAACACGTTGGGAGAGACCCAGTACTTC.

A few counts support this clonotype. This chain links TRBV9 with TRBJ1-5, with unresolved D. The V gene's germline CDR1 is SGDLS and CDR2 YYNGEE. V was cut by 0 bases and J by 3 bases, with 10 bases left in between. The CDR3 totals 15 residues. The CDR3 loop reads CASSVGGSYNQPQHF. In DNA form, the CDR3 reads TGTGCCAGCAGCGTAGGCGGCAGTTACAATCAGCCCCAGCATTTT.

The V call is TRBV20-1, the J call TRBJ2-5, with TRBD2 matching over 11 bases. This CDR3 spans 17 amino acids. From germline, CDR1 is DFQATT and CDR2 SNEGSKA (reference sequence). The junction had 14 bases not matched to a gene; V was cut back by 3 bases and J by 5 bases. The CDR3 DNA is TGCAGTGCTAGTAGTTCGACGACTAGCGGGGTCGTGGAGACCCAGTACTTC. Protein sequence: CSASSSTTSGVVETQYF.

A word on this clonotype: It is unclear where the CDR3 begins or ends on the DNA, so no DNA is shown, and the CDR3 is as TCRdb lists it. J is TRBJ2-5 and V is TRBV12-5; TRBD1, the D gene given by the table, was not confirmed from the DNA. The CDR3 totals 16 residues, both ends included. CDR1 LGHNT and CDR2 FRNRAP come from the germline V gene. The CDR3 loop reads CASGSGRAPSRETQYF.